This entry features one T cell receptor beta chain sequence. Its antigen is unidentified. V was pared by 5 bases and J by 1 base, with 3 bases of the junction left unmatched. The CDR3 spans 15 residues. Germline CDR1 SGHAT, CDR2 FQNNGV. This sample was included in a study of cytomegalovirus exposure and HLA in healthy donors. Study outcomes and limitations: Rates of TCR association differed by HLA locus in a later analysis, with DRB1 highest and HLA-C lowest.

The primer mix had 60 Vbeta and 13 Jbeta primers. Using immunoSEQ multiplex PCR, the repertoire was profiled, and TCRdb retains in-frame clones only, with some absent. The table records over 110,000 clones, 75% to 85% of them present only once. It was healthy bone marrow donors who served as donors. The receptor's source is a woman in her thirties or forties in good health and CMV-seropositive. V and J are TRBV11-2 and TRBJ2-1, with 9 bases matching TRBD2. The sequencing input was PBMCs. The CDR3 reads CASSLSGSSYNEQFF. The CDR3 DNA reads as TGTGCCAGCAGCCTTAGCGGGAGTTCCTACAATGAGCAGTTCTTC. Using reference TRBV11-2 and TRBJ2-1 for the parts outside the CDR3, the full variable domain is EAGVAQSPRYKIIEKRQSVAFWCNPISGHATLYWYQQILGQGPKLLIQFQNNGVVDDSQLPKDRFSAERLKGVDSTLKIQPAKLEDSAVYLCASSLSGSSYNEQFFGPGTRLTVL.